The TCR beta chain described here comes from a study of T cell clusters in autoimmune cytopenias. Findings and limits, study-wide: TRB repertoire shifts in secondary cytopenia and chronic lymphocytic leukemia mostly reflected lymphoma, not autoimmunity.

One tube held mixed TRB-A and TRB-B primer pools for touch-down PCR. TCRdb re-called the multiplex PCR reads, yielding one record per CDR3 amino acid sequence without DNA. The specimen's table records some 5,700 distinct CDR3 sequences. This clonotype counts as medium-sized by frequency. Its antigen is undetermined. Each sample's input was roughly 250 ng genomic DNA, some 38,000 genome equivalents. This same sample was also taken into another study, of T cell repertoires in aging, cancer and after chemotherapy. That source notes: Six age groups, ranging from 30 or younger to 70 or older, included the donors. Untreated cancer patients had significantly lower blood TCR diversity than age-matched healthy donors.

What was sequenced was peripheral blood. This clonotype originated in a human donor in good health.

The chain's CDR3 is CASTGGGTGELFF. The chain is built from TRBV6-1 and TRBJ2-2; TCRdb's assignment of TRBD1 cannot be checked, as there is no DNA. CDR1 MNHNS and CDR2 SASEGT come from the germline V gene. The CDR3 is 13 amino acids.